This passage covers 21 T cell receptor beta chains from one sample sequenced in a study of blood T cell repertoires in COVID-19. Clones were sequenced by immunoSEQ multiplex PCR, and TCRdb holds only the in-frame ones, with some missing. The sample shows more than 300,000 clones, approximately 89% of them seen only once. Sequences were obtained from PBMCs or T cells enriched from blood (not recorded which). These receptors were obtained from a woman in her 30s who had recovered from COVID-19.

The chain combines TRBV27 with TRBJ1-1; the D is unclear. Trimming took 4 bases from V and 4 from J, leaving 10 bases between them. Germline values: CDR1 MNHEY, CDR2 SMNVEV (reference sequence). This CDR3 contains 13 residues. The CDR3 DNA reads TGTGCCAGCAGTTCTAGCTCGACCACTGAAGCTTTCTTT. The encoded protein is CASSSSSTTEAFF.

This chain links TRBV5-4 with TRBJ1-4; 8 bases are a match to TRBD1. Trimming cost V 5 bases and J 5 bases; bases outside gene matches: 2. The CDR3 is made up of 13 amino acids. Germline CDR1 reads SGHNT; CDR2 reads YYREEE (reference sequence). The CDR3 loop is CASSRTGNEKLFF. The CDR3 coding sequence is TGTGCCAGCAGTAGGACAGGGAATGAAAAACTGTTTTTT.

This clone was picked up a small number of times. In DNA, the CDR3 is TGTGCCAGCAGCGACTTATCTTGGACTAGCGGAGAGGGATCCACCACAGATACGCAGTATTTT. Protein sequence: CASSDLSWTSGEGSTTDTQYF. The chain combines TRBV2 with TRBJ2-3; 10 bases are a match to TRBD2. After removal of 6 bases from V and 2 bases from J, the junction contained 23 bases not matched to a gene. The length of the CDR3 is 21 residues. Germline V gene data show CDR1 as SNHLY and CDR2 as FYNNEI.

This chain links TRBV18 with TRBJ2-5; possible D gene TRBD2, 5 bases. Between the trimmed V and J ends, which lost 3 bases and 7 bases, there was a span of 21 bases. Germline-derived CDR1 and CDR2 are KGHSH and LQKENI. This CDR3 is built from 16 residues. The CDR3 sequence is CASSPNLDPEAGTQYF. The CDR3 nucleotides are TGTGCCAGCTCACCCAATCTAGACCCAGAGGCGGGGACCCAGTACTTC.

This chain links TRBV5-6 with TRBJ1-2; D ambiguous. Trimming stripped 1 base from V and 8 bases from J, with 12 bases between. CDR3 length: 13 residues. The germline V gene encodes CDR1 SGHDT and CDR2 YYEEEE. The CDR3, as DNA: TGTGCCAGCAGCTTGTTCCGAGCGTGGGGCTACACCTTC. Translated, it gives CASSLFRAWGYTF.

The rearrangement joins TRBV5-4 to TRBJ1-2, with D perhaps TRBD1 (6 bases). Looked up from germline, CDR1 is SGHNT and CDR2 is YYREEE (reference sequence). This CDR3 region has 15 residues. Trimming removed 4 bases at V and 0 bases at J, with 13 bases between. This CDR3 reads CASSLETGTNYGYTF. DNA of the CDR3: TGTGCCAGCAGCCTGGAGACAGGCACTAACTATGGCTACACCTTC.

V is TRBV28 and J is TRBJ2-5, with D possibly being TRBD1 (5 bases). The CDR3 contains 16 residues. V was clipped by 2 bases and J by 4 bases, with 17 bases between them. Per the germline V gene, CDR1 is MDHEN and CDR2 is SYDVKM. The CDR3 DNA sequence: TGTGCCAGCAGTTTAGGGGCAGTAGGGCTAGGAGAGACCCAGTACTTC. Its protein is CASSLGAVGLGETQYF.

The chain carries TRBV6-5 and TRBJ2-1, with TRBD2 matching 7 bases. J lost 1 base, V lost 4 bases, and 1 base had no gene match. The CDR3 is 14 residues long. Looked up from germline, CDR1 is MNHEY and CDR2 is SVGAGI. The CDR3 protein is CASSFGRSYNEQFF. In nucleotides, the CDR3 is TGTGCCAGCAGTTTCGGGAGGTCCTACAATGAGCAGTTCTTC.

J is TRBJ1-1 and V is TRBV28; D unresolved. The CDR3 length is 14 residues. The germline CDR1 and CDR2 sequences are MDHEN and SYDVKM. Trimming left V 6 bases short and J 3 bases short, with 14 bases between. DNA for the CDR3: TGTGCCAGCAGGCCAGACGACAATTACACTGAAGCTTTCTTT. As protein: CASRPDDNYTEAFF.

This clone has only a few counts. CDR3 protein: CAWSFRGQPQHF. DNA for the CDR3: TGTGCCTGGAGTTTCCGGGGTCAGCCCCAGCATTTT. The chain carries TRBV30 and TRBJ1-5; no definite D call. CDR3 size: 12 residues. Germline CDR1 is GTSNPN and CDR2 is SVGIG (reference sequence). V was shortened by 2 bases and J by 6 bases, with 8 bases between the two germline ends.

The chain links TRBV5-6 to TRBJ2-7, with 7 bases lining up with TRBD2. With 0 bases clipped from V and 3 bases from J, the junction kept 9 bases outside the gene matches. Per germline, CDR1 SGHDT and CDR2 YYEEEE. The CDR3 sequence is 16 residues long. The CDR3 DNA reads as TGTGCCAGCAGCTTGGACCCGGGGGGTAGCGGCTACGAGCAGTACTTC. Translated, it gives CASSLDPGGSGYEQYF.

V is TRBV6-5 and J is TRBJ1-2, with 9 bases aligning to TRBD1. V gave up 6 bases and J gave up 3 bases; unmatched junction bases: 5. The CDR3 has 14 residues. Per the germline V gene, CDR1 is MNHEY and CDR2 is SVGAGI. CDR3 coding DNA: TGTGCCAGCAGAAAACAGGGGGCGGACTATGGCTACACCTTC. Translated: CASRKQGADYGYTF.

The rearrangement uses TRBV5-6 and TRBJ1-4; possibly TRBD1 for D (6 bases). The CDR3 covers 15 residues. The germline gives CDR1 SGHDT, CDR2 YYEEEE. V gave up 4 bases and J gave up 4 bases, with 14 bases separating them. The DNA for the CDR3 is TGTGCCAGCAGCCTGTGGACAGACAATAATGAAAAACTGTTTTTT. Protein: CASSLWTDNNEKLFF.

The CDR3 nucleotides read TGTGCCAGCAGCTTAGCCAGGAGGGCTGAAGCTTTCTTT. This sequence encodes CASSLARRAEAFF. The chain employs TRBV7-2 and TRBJ1-1; D remains ambiguous. V was trimmed by 0 bases and J by 6 bases, leaving 8 bases between them. The germline gives CDR1 SGHTA, CDR2 FQGNSA. The CDR3 totals 13 residues.

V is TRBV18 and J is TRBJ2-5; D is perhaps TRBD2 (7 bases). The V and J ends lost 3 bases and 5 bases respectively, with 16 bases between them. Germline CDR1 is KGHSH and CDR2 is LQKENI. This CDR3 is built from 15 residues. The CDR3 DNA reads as TGTGCCAGCTCACCGGGGGCGGGAGAGGCGGAGACCCAGTACTTC. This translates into CASSPGAGEAETQYF.

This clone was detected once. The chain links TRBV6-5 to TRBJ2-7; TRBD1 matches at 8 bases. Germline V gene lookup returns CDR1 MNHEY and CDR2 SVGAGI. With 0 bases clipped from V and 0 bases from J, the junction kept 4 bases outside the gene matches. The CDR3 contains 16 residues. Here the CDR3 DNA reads TGTGCCAGCAGTTACTCGAGCCAGGGGGCCTCCTACGAGCAGTACTTC. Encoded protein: CASSYSSQGASYEQYF.

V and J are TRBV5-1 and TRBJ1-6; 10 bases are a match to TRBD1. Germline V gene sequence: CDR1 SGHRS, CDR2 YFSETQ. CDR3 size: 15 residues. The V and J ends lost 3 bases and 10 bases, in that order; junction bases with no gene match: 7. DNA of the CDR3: TGCGCCAGCAGCTCCGGGACAGGGGTTATCTCACCCCTCCACTTT. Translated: CASSSGTGVISPLHF.

The chain's CDR3 is CASSLLLTQGYEQYF. CDR3 bases: TGTGCCAGCAGTTTACTACTGACACAGGGCTACGAGCAGTACTTC. The chain has TRBV2 and TRBJ2-7; D might be TRBD1 (6 bases). This CDR3 comprises 15 residues. With 5 bases removed from V and 3 bases from J, the gap between germline ends came to 17 bases. Looked up from germline, CDR1 is SNHLY and CDR2 is FYNNEI.

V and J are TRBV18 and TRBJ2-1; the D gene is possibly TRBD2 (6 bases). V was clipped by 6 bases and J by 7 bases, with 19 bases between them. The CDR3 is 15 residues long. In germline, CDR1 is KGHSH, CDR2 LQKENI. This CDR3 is CASSPRTMAENEQFF. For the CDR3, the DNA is TGTGCCAGCTCGCCCCGGACTATGGCCGAAAATGAGCAGTTCTTC.

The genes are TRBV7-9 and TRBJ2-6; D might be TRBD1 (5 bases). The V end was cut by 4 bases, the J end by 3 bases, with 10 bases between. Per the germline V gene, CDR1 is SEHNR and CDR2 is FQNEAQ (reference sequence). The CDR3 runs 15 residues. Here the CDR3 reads CASSSRVGGANVLTF. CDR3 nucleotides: TGTGCCAGCAGCTCCAGGGTCGGTGGGGCCAACGTCCTGACTTTC.

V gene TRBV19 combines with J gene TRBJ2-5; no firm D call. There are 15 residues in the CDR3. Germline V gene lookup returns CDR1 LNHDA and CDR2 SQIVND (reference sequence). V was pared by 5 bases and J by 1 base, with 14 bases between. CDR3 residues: CASSQTHAFQETQYF. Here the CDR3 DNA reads TGTGCCAGTAGTCAGACACACGCCTTCCAAGAGACCCAGTACTTC.